This T cell receptor beta chain originates from a study of precursors of human CD4 cytotoxic T cells (dated by TCRdb to the late 2010s). Concerning the study at large: In total, 13 to 15 donors contributed CD4+ memory subsets to the bulk TCR-seq analysis. Sequences for both the TCRalpha and TCRbeta chains came out of the TCR-seq analysis of 13 to 15 donors (table S7). Points the paper makes about the study in general: More restricted TCR repertoires, with lower diversity and more expanded clonotypes, were shown by IL-7Rhigh and IL-7R- TEMRA subsets than by TCM and TEM subsets. A larger fraction of IL-7Rhigh TEMRA clonotypes than of TEM or TCM clonotypes was made up of expanded effector clonotypes. Some bulk TCR-seq comparisons included only 13 of the 14 donors, suggesting not every subset was available for every donor. According to the authors, an observational design in humans cannot definitively determine the direction of differentiation between precursor and effector cells.

Instrument used: Illumina MiSeq. Per the original workflow: To quantify repertoire diversity, the Shannon-Wiener index was calculated using VDJtools. A TCRbeta clonotype was considered expanded if its clonotype frequency was 3 or more. TCRdb ran its own pipeline on the public reads, namely fastp trimming at Q25 and MiXCR clone calling, and kept in-frame beta chains. Every entry covers one CDR3 protein and lists the most common genes and DNA from its rows. TCRdb's processing, not the authors' own work, is the source of the V and J calls. In all, the sample holds some 600 distinct CDR3 sequences, and under 20% of those were seen once. Around 8% of the sample belongs to the ten largest clones. Note on this clonotype: Its specific antigen is unknown. There are no base qualities to consult, and no much larger clone falls within one base.

The CDR3 starts with the cysteine, ends with the phenylalanine, and has 13 residues. Only CDR3 DNA is held: 39 bases, read in frame from base 1. From a lookup of the germline V gene, CDR1 and CDR2 are SGHRS and YFSETQ. Here V drops 6 bases and J drops 2 bases, and the junction holds 4 bases not matched to any gene. Bulk UMI-based TCR sequencing was performed on four sorted CD4+ memory subsets (TCM, TEM, IL-7Rhigh TEMRA, IL-7R- TEMRA) to test a precursor-effector relationship among CD4 cytotoxic T cells. Cells were obtained from peripheral blood mononuclear cells isolated from human blood. Sequences were obtained from memory CD4+ T cells from blood (PBMCs). The sequence was collected from a human donor in good health. Here the chain combines TRBV5-1 and TRBJ2-5; TRBD2 matches 7 bases in the middle. CDR3 sequence: CASKAGIQETQYF. The DNA sequence is as follows: TGCGCCAGCAAAGCGGGGATTCAAGAGACCCAGTACTTC.